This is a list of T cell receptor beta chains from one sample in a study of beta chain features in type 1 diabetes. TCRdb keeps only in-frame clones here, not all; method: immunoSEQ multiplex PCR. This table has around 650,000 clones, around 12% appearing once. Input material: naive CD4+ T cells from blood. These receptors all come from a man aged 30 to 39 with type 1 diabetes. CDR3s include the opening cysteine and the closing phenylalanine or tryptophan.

CDR3: CASSSGGSQETQYF
J: TRBJ2-5
V: TRBV7-2

CDR3: CSVGDSASGANVLTF
J: TRBJ2-6
V: TRBV29-1

CDR3: CASSPNRVVDEKLFF
J: TRBJ1-4
V: TRBV7-9

CDR3: CASSPGSVFGYTF
J: TRBJ1-2
V: TRBV2

CDR3: CASSQDIGGGPSGGYTF
J: TRBJ1-2
V: TRBV4-2

CDR3: CASSLAFREQFF
J: TRBJ2-1
V: TRBV5-1

CDR3: CASSQGPTSGGKLFF
J: TRBJ1-4
V: TRBV7-2

CDR3: CANWTGANGELFF
J: TRBJ2-2
V: TRBV21-1

CDR3: CSVYTGELFF
J: TRBJ2-2
V: TRBV29-1

CDR3: CASSSFGTGRGYEQYF
J: TRBJ2-7
V: TRBV28

CDR3: CSVGYDRDTEAFF
J: TRBJ1-1
V: TRBV29-1

CDR3: CASSPRTGAEKLFF
J: TRBJ1-4
V: TRBV4-1

CDR3: CASSELQKETQYF
J: TRBJ2-5
V: TRBV2

CDR3: CASSYSGQGHYGYTF
J: TRBJ1-2
V: TRBV6-6

CDR3: CASSLDLRGSYNEQFF
J: TRBJ2-1
V: TRBV5-4

CDR3: CASSLLGEQYF
J: TRBJ2-7
V: TRBV5-6

CDR3: CASSLPIAADTQYF
J: TRBJ2-3
V: TRBV5-1

CDR3: CASSLWIQDTQYF
J: TRBJ2-3
V: TRBV27

CDR3: CASSYGLGGSYEQYF
J: TRBJ2-7
V: TRBV6-5

CDR3: CASSRVSGSYEQYF
J: TRBJ2-7
V: TRBV7-8

CDR3: CASSLVEGSQPQHF
J: TRBJ1-5
V: TRBV7-2

CDR3: CASSLRVWNTGELFF
J: TRBJ2-2
V: TRBV7-2

CDR3: CASSPSGALSNEQFF
J: TRBJ2-1
V: TRBV7-2

CDR3: CASSPPTFANSGNTIYF
J: TRBJ1-3
V: TRBV18

CDR3: CASSLAGTGLNEQFF
J: TRBJ2-1
V: TRBV5-6

CDR3: CASSLDVGTYEQYF
J: TRBJ2-7
V: TRBV5-1

CDR3: CASSQAPADTQYF
J: TRBJ2-3
V: TRBV4-3

CDR3: CASSTLGQGGGEKLFF
J: TRBJ1-4
V: TRBV27

CDR3: CASRPGEVGELFF
J: TRBJ2-2
V: TRBV5-1

CDR3: CASSPNKDYGYTF
J: TRBJ1-2
V: TRBV7-3

CDR3: CASPGWGEAFF
J: TRBJ1-1
V: TRBV6-1

CDR3: CASRPDSQGADTEAFF
J: TRBJ1-1
V: TRBV27

CDR3: CASSYSSANLYNEQFF
J: TRBJ2-1
V: TRBV6-5

CDR3: CASSPPGTSPLHF
J: TRBJ1-6
V: TRBV18

CDR3: CASSLGPGVEQPQHF
J: TRBJ1-5
V: TRBV5-1

CDR3: CASSPDIKNIQYF
J: TRBJ2-4
V: TRBV7-2

CDR3: CASSLDQGGYEQYF
J: TRBJ2-7
V: TRBV5-1

CDR3: CASSRDRDTGELFF
J: TRBJ2-2
V: TRBV5-1

CDR3: CASATGKETQYF
J: TRBJ2-5
V: TRBV19

CDR3: CASNPNRGTNYGYTF
J: TRBJ1-2
V: TRBV19

CDR3: CASSAGFGQGTYEQYF
J: TRBJ2-7
V: TRBV9

CDR3: CASSFGVRGTEAFF
J: TRBJ1-1
V: TRBV7-2

CDR3: CASSFSPSGTSGGASSF
J: TRBJ2-4
V: TRBV7-9

CDR3: CATPVGYNEQFF
J: TRBJ2-1
V: TRBV5-5

CDR3: CASKGDSNYGYTF
J: TRBJ1-2
V: TRBV6-5

CDR3: CASSLGLAGFRDTQYF
J: TRBJ2-3
V: TRBV11-3

CDR3: CASSTEADTQYF
J: TRBJ2-3
V: TRBV19

CDR3: CASSPGGRQNTEAFF
J: TRBJ1-1
V: TRBV18

CDR3: CASSVGNSQETQYF
J: TRBJ2-5
V: TRBV9

CDR3: CASSLVRRGDNGELFF
J: TRBJ2-2
V: TRBV11-2